The 26 T cell receptor beta chains presented below share a single source sample, sequenced in a study of shared clonotypes between healthy human individuals. Clones were read by immunoSEQ multiplex PCR, and TCRdb kept only the in-frame ones, dropping some. The sample holds approximately 2.5 million clones; roughly 92% are singletons and the top ten take over 0.12%. The material sequenced was naive CD4+ T cells sorted from blood. The sample's subset: CD45RA+ positively selected. The receptors were sampled from a young man in good health.

The J gene is TRBJ1-6, the V gene TRBV12-5; 8 nucleotides align to TRBD1. This CDR3 has 16 amino acids. CDR1 LGHNT and CDR2 FRNRAP come from the germline V gene. V dropped 0 bases and J dropped 7; count of bases not matched to a gene: 5. The CDR3 protein is CASGLVRTGTNSPLHF. The CDR3 DNA reads TGTGCTAGTGGTTTGGTACGGACAGGGACAAATTCACCCCTCCACTTT.

CDR3 loop: CASSLGQRQGPYEQYF. The DNA for the CDR3 is TGCGCCAGCAGCTTGGGTCAGCGGCAGGGGCCCTACGAGCAGTACTTC. The J gene is TRBJ2-7, the V gene TRBV5-1; possibly TRBD1 for D (6 bases). Trimming left V 0 bases short and J 2 bases short, with 15 bases between. Germline CDR1 SGHRS, CDR2 YFSETQ. The CDR3 has 16 residues.

This chain joins TRBV5-1 and TRBJ2-5; a weak D match, TRBD1 (5 bases). The CDR3 covers 14 residues. Between the trimmed V and J ends, which lost 7 bases and 4 bases, there was a span of 17 bases. Germline CDR1 and CDR2: SGHRS and YFSETQ. The CDR3 nucleotides are TGCGCCAGCTTCCTCCGTGGGGCCCCAGAGACCCAGTACTTC. As protein: CASFLRGAPETQYF.

The chain carries TRBV2 and TRBJ2-7; D may be TRBD1 (5 bases). In germline, CDR1 is SNHLY, CDR2 FYNNEI. This CDR3 has 13 residues. Trimming shortened V by 10 bases and J by 1 base, and 14 bases separated the two germline ends. The CDR3 loop is CANSPGRSYEQYF. The CDR3 DNA reads TGTGCCAACAGCCCAGGGCGATCCTACGAGCAGTACTTC.

The J gene is TRBJ2-1, the V gene TRBV12-2; the table's TRBD1 call for D was not verified on the DNA. TRBV12-2 is deemed a pseudogene. The CDR3 runs 15 residues. The CDR3 region is CASRSRVGSYNEQFF. For the CDR3, the DNA is TGTGCAAGTCGCTCCAGGGTTGGCTCCTACAATGAGCAGTTCTTC.

As regards this clone: This same CDR3 is encoded by further DNA sequences in the sample. The V and J genes are TRBV5-1 and TRBJ1-5; D is unclear. V lost 0 bases, J lost 4 bases, and 5 bases lay in between. Germline V gene data show CDR1 as SGHRS and CDR2 as YFSETQ. The CDR3 is 13 amino acids. The CDR3 spells CASSLDVNQPQHF. The CDR3 coding sequence is TGCGCCAGCAGCTTGGACGTAAATCAGCCCCAGCATTTT.

The chain links TRBV11-2 to TRBJ2-4; D unresolved. The CDR3 contains 16 residues. The germline CDR1 and CDR2 sequences are SGHAT and FQNNGV. V gave up 1 base and J gave up 0 bases, with 10 bases separating them. In DNA form, the CDR3 reads TGTGCCAGCAGCTTAGTGACGAGTACAGCCAAAAACATTCAGTACTTC. It translates to CASSLVTSTAKNIQYF.

The chain joins TRBV5-1 to TRBJ2-5; TRBD2 aligns across 7 bases. The CDR3 has 18 residues. CDR1 and CDR2 from the germline V gene are SGHRS and YFSETQ. Trimming removed 0 bases from V and 5 bases from J; junction bases left unmatched: 16. The CDR3 DNA reads TGCGCCAGCAGCTTGGATACAGCGGGGAGCCAAGCGGGCGAGACCCAGTACTTC. It is translated as CASSLDTAGSQAGETQYF.

The chain combines TRBV4-3 with TRBJ1-2; tentatively, D is TRBD1 (5 bases). The CDR3 has 16 residues. V lost 0 bases, J lost 2 bases, and 13 bases lay in between. Germline V gene data show CDR1 as LGHNA and CDR2 as YSLEER. CDR3 in DNA: TGCGCCAGCAGCCAAGATCTCAGAGGGACGAACTATGGCTACACCTTC. This gives the protein CASSQDLRGTNYGYTF.

The chain uses TRBV6-6 and TRBJ2-7, with 8 bases matching TRBD2. CDR1 MNHNY and CDR2 SVGAGI come from the germline V gene (reference sequence). The junction had 8 bases not matched to a gene; V was cut back by 8 bases and J by 11 bases. The CDR3 totals 11 residues. For the CDR3, the DNA is TGTGCCAGCTCCTCAGCGGGAGTGAAGTACTTC. The encoded protein is CASSSAGVKYF.

The V call is TRBV6-1, the J call TRBJ2-1; 8 bases are a match to TRBD2. Germline trimming cut 3 bases from V and 4 bases from J; bases unmatched to any gene: 8. This CDR3 comprises 16 residues. CDR1 is MNHNS, CDR2 SASEGT, per germline. CDR3 loop: CASSDLIAGSYNEQFF. The CDR3 DNA reads as TGTGCCAGCAGTGATCTTATAGCGGGGAGTTACAATGAGCAGTTCTTC.

The chain joins TRBV5-6 to TRBJ1-2, with 7 bases identical to TRBD1. With V trimmed by 0 bases and J by 8 bases, 7 bases remained unmatched. This CDR3 is built from 14 residues. The germline V gene encodes CDR1 SGHDT and CDR2 YYEEEE. CDR3 in DNA: TGTGCCAGCAGCTTGGGCAGGGGGAGAGAGGGCTACACCTTC. Protein sequence: CASSLGRGREGYTF.

The CDR3 here is CAWNRVGNQPQHF. Here the CDR3 DNA reads TGTGCCTGGAATAGGGTCGGCAATCAGCCCCAGCATTTT. The rearrangement links TRBV30 to TRBJ1-5; D is unresolved. Per the germline V gene, CDR1 is GTSNPN and CDR2 is SVGIG (reference sequence). The CDR3 covers 13 residues. V lost 4 bases and J 2 bases, leaving 9 bases between the germline ends.

The rearrangement uses TRBV5-6 and TRBJ2-7; the match to TRBD1 covers 7 bases. Germline values: CDR1 SGHDT, CDR2 YYEEEE. The V gene end was trimmed by 1 base and the J gene end by 3 bases; junction bases not matched to a gene: 4. The CDR3 is made up of 14 amino acids. Here the CDR3 DNA reads TGTGCCAGCAGCTTGTCGACAGGGAACTACGAGCAGTACTTC. Protein sequence: CASSLSTGNYEQYF.

The rearrangement links TRBV19 to TRBJ2-2; D not resolved. Germline CDR1 LNHDA, CDR2 SQIVND (reference sequence). The CDR3 consists of 13 residues. Trimming took off 3 bases at V and 3 bases at J, with 5 bases between the two ends. CDR3 coding DNA: TGTGCCAGTAGTATGGCCGACACCGGGGAGCTGTTTTTT. Protein: CASSMADTGELFF.

The chain is built from TRBV5-1 and TRBJ2-3; TRBD1 agrees at 7 bases. Germline V gene lookup returns CDR1 SGHRS and CDR2 YFSETQ. The CDR3 is made up of 14 amino acids. V lost 7 bases and J lost 3; bases outside the gene matches: 8. The CDR3 nucleotides are TGCGCCAGCTCCGAGAGGGGACAGACAGATACGCAGTATTTT. Translation: CASSERGQTDTQYF.

The rearrangement uses TRBV27 and TRBJ2-3; D possibly corresponds to TRBD1 (6 bases). Trimming shortened V by 5 bases and J by 2 bases, and 17 bases separated the two germline ends. The CDR3 is 16 residues long. Germline loops: CDR1 MNHEY, CDR2 SMNVEV (reference sequence). As DNA, the CDR3 is TGTGCCAGCAGTCCGTCGGGACAAGGGGTCACAGATACGCAGTATTTT. Protein sequence: CASSPSGQGVTDTQYF.

This clone came up once. The chain is built from TRBV30 and TRBJ2-5; 10 bases align to TRBD1. V shed 2 bases and J 4 bases; nucleotides not matched to a gene: 7. CDR1 and CDR2 (germline): GTSNPN, SVGIG (reference sequence). The CDR3 has 15 amino acids. The CDR3, as DNA: TGTGCCTGGAGTAAGACAGGGGGCGCGGGAGAGACCCAGTACTTC. This translates into CAWSKTGGAGETQYF.

The chain employs TRBV2 and TRBJ1-4; D is perhaps TRBD1 (5 bases). CDR1 is SNHLY, CDR2 FYNNEI, per germline. The CDR3 is 17 residues long. The V and J ends lost 5 bases and 0 bases respectively, with 16 bases between them. The CDR3 DNA sequence: TGTGCCAGCAGTCTCAGGCGGGGGAGGGCAACTAATGAAAAACTGTTTTTT. It translates to CASSLRRGRATNEKLFF.

Details on this clone: The same CDR3 also results from other DNA sequences found in this sample. The J gene is TRBJ2-7, the V gene TRBV5-1, with TRBD2 as a possible D gene (6 bases). Germline loops: CDR1 SGHRS, CDR2 YFSETQ. Trimming took off 5 bases at V and 3 bases at J, with 6 bases between the two ends. The CDR3 is 11 amino acids. CDR3 in DNA: TGCGCCAGCAGGGAGGGCTACGAGCAGTACTTC. As protein: CASREGYEQYF.

This clone appeared once. DNA for the CDR3: TGCGCCAGCAGCTTGAATATTGCTGGATATGCCCAGTACTTC. Amino acid sequence: CASSLNIAGYAQYF. This chain links TRBV5-1 with TRBJ2-5; D is uncertain. V lost 1 base and J 9 bases, leaving 16 bases between the germline ends. CDR1 and CDR2 from the germline V gene are SGHRS and YFSETQ. The CDR3 contains 14 residues.

CDR3 sequence reads: CASSQGLGNEKLFF. CDR3 nucleotides: TGTGCCAGCAGTCAGGGTTTGGGTAATGAAAAACTGTTTTTT. The V gene is TRBV28, the J gene TRBJ1-4, with D possibly being TRBD1 (5 bases). Germline V CDR1 and CDR2: MDHEN, SYDVKM. This CDR3 spans 14 amino acids. Trimming took 5 bases from V and 4 from J, leaving 11 bases between them.

This sequence joins TRBV28 and TRBJ2-1, with 11 nucleotides matching TRBD2. The trim removed 6 bases at V and 9 bases at J, leaving 10 bases unmatched. The CDR3 is 15 amino acids. Germline values: CDR1 MDHEN, CDR2 SYDVKM. This CDR3 is CASSYRLAGWAEQFF. CDR3 bases: TGTGCCAGCAGCTACCGACTAGCGGGATGGGCTGAGCAGTTCTTC.

The gene calls are TRBV4-1 and TRBJ1-5; maybe TRBD1 (6 bases). CDR1 and CDR2 from the germline V gene are MGHRA and YSYEKL. V lost 4 bases and J lost 2, with 15 bases in between. The CDR3 loop spans 16 amino acids. The CDR3, as DNA: TGCGCCAGCAGCCCCGAGGGGGGTTATGGCAATCAGCCCCAGCATTTT. This sequence encodes CASSPEGGYGNQPQHF.

The J gene is TRBJ2-7, the V gene TRBV10-3; 11 nucleotides agree with TRBD2. Unmatched junction bases numbered 11, after V lost 10 bases and J lost 0 bases. Germline V gene lookup returns CDR1 ENHRY and CDR2 SYGVKD. The length of the CDR3 is 16 residues. The DNA of the CDR3 is TGTGCCACTACACCACTCGGGACTAGCGGCTCCTACGAGCAGTACTTC. Residues: CATTPLGTSGSYEQYF.

This sequence joins TRBV29-1 and TRBJ2-5; 7 bases line up with TRBD2. V lost 4 bases to trimming and J lost 2 bases; unmatched junction nucleotides: 4. CDR3 size: 13 residues. The germline V gene encodes CDR1 SQVTM and CDR2 ANQGSEA. CDR3 sequence reads: CSVGLAVQETQYF. The CDR3 DNA reads TGCAGCGTTGGACTAGCCGTTCAAGAGACCCAGTACTTC.